This T cell receptor beta chain is drawn from a study of siplizumab effects on memory and regulatory T cells. Sequencing was performed with immunoSEQ multiplex PCR; in TCRdb, only in-frame clones are kept and a portion is missing. The sample records 70,000 to 100,000 clones, roughly 93% being singletons. Concerning this clone itself: As yet, its antigen is unknown.

Findings of the study overall: With siplizumab, cumulative frequency of CD4+ memory-derived alloreactive sequences dropped significantly. No functional test confirmed suppression by proliferating siplizumab-culture Tregs. Most alloreactive clones went unmapped to unstimulated subsets; only a minor fraction mapped.

This CDR3 contains 13 residues. Per the germline V gene, CDR1 is SEHNR and CDR2 is FQNEAQ (reference sequence). Trimming left V 4 bases short and J 0 bases short, with 7 bases between. The sequence came from a human donor in good health. The chain carries TRBV7-9 and TRBJ2-7; no reliable D call. Sequenced sample: CD8+ T cells sorted from blood. CDR3 sequence (DNA): TGTGCCAGCAGCTCCAGGAGCTCCTACGAGCAGTACTTC. Its protein product is CASSSRSSYEQYF.